This T cell receptor (beta chain) is drawn from a study of T cell repertoires in cytomegalovirus infection. Study-wide background: CMV epitopes, recently identified HLA-C-restricted and well-studied HLA-B-restricted, were used. CMV infection together with matching HLA type was indicated by public TCR beta signatures.

TCRdb itself ran the reads through MiXCR, one entry per CDR3 protein. The table has tens of thousands of distinct CDR3 sequences, approximately 30% seen once. Study-wide results and limits: Cumulative frequency (of public TCR beta family members) identified carriers of CMV plus the relevant HLA. There were HLA-C-restricted CMV-specific TCR beta clonotypes dominating the ex vivo response.

The trim removed 3 bases at V and 3 bases at J, leaving 0 bases unmatched. The V gene's germline CDR1 is DFQATT and CDR2 SNEGSKA (reference sequence). The CDR3 length is 14 residues. This clonotype was counted many times. What it recognizes is unknown. The rearrangement uses TRBV20-1 and TRBJ2-3; 13 bases fit TRBD2. The receptor's source is a human donor in good health (CMV status not recorded). Some clones in this sample may be carry-over from other donors' samples. The material sequenced was CD8+ T cells from cultured PBMCs, taken from culture after CMV antigen stimulation. CDR3 region: CSARTSGRTDTQYF. The DNA for the CDR3 is TGCAGTGCTAGGACTAGCGGGAGGACAGATACGCAGTATTTT.